The T cell receptor (beta chain) under discussion was sequenced for a study of early T cells in non-severe SARS-CoV-2 infection. Molecules of cDNA were individually given unique molecular identifiers that were attached to them. A single record per CDR3 protein comes from TCRdb applying MiXCR to the 5' RACE reads. The table includes more than 65,000 distinct CDR3 sequences, approximately 12% detected once. This CDR3 has 17 amino acids. V shed 5 bases and J 7 bases; nucleotides not matched to a gene: 17. Germline V CDR1 and CDR2: SGHAT, FQNNGV. This clonotype originated in an adult who was a healthcare worker with PCR-confirmed SARS-CoV-2 infection or an uninfected control (not recorded which). Sequencing was done on a sample of whole blood. V gene TRBV11-2 combines with J gene TRBJ2-1; 7 bases agree with TRBD2. As DNA, the CDR3 is TGTGCCAGCAGCCTAAATGGGAGGGGCTCTGTGAGGAATGAGCAGTTCTTC. Translation gives CASSLNGRGSVRNEQFF.